The 23 T cell receptor beta chains reported below all come from one sample, sequenced in a study of cytomegalovirus exposure and HLA in healthy donors. The PCR contained 60 Vbeta and 13 Jbeta primers. The protocol was immunoSEQ multiplex PCR, while the TCRdb copy is restricted to in-frame clones and leaves out a portion. Of about 160,000 clones in the sample, about 81% were seen once. The sample consisted of PBMCs. Source of these receptors: a girl between 2 and 10 years old in good health and CMV-seropositive.

The chain has TRBV7-3 and TRBJ2-5; the match to TRBD2 covers 10 bases. Germline lookup yields CDR1 SGHTA and CDR2 FQGTGA. Trimming took 5 bases from V and 3 from J; bases not matched to a gene: 9. This CDR3 has 16 residues. The CDR3 region is CASSPIAGGREETQYF. CDR3 coding DNA: TGTGCCAGCAGCCCCATAGCGGGAGGTCGAGAAGAGACCCAGTACTTC.

V gene TRBV28 combines with J gene TRBJ1-3; unclear D gene. Germline CDR1 and CDR2: MDHEN and SYDVKM. This CDR3 is built from 16 residues. Trimming stripped 1 base from V and 0 bases from J, with 10 bases between. The CDR3 nucleotides are TGTGCCAGCAGTTTATTCCCGGGAAGCTCTGGAAACACCATATATTTT. This encodes CASSLFPGSSGNTIYF.

The V call is TRBV9, the J call TRBJ1-1, with TRBD1 matching over 9 bases. The CDR3 is 15 residues long. The germline gives CDR1 SGDLS, CDR2 YYNGEE. Unmatched junction bases numbered 11, after V lost 4 bases and J lost 7 bases. The DNA for the CDR3 is TGTGCCAGCAGCACCCCGGGACAGGGTTCAATTGAAGCTTTCTTT. The encoded protein is CASSTPGQGSIEAFF.

V gene TRBV4-1 combines with J gene TRBJ1-1, with 8 bases lining up with TRBD1. Germline V gene data show CDR1 as MGHRA and CDR2 as YSYEKL. J gave up 4 bases and V 3 bases, and 13 bases lay outside the gene matches. The CDR3 runs 17 residues. The CDR3 here is CASSQRQGPTLFTEAFF. CDR3 sequence (DNA): TGCGCCAGCAGCCAGCGACAGGGGCCAACCCTATTCACTGAAGCTTTCTTT.

This chain's CDR3 is CASSRRLAGASEQYF. CDR3 bases: TGCGCCAGCAGCCGAAGATTAGCGGGAGCGAGCGAGCAGTACTTC. The J gene is TRBJ2-7, the V gene TRBV4-1; TRBD2 aligns across 9 bases. The trim removed 4 bases at V and 6 bases at J, leaving 10 bases unmatched. Germline V gene data show CDR1 as MGHRA and CDR2 as YSYEKL. The CDR3 covers 15 residues.

This chain joins TRBV5-1 and TRBJ2-3, with TRBD1 matching 7 bases. Germline CDR1 and CDR2: SGHRS and YFSETQ. V was pared by 2 bases and J by 3 bases, with 6 bases of the junction left unmatched. The CDR3 is 15 residues long. The CDR3 DNA reads TGCGCCAGCAGCTTACAGGGGATCTTGACAGATACGCAGTATTTT. Translating gives CASSLQGILTDTQYF. The full variable domain, its missing parts supplied by reference TRBV5-1 and TRBJ2-3, is KAGVTQTPRYLIKTRGQQVTLSCSPISGHRSVSWYQQTPGQGLQFLFEYFSETQRNKGNFPGRFSGRQFSNSRSEMNVSTLELGDSALYLCASSLQGILTDTQYFGPGTRLTVL.

This clone came up once. The V gene is TRBV28, the J gene TRBJ2-5, with D perhaps matching TRBD2 (6 bases). V lost 5 bases, J lost 5 bases, and 24 bases lay in between. This CDR3 is 17 amino acids long. CDR1 MDHEN and CDR2 SYDVKM come from the germline V gene. The chain's CDR3 is CASSLIVRGTEEETQYF. Here the CDR3 DNA reads TGTGCCAGCAGTCTTATAGTTCGCGGGACCGAGGAGGAGACCCAGTACTTC.

The rearrangement links TRBV9 to TRBJ1-2, with TRBD1 identical over 7 bases. This CDR3 is built from 14 residues. The V and J ends lost 4 bases and 4 bases, in that order; junction bases with no gene match: 7. The germline CDR1 and CDR2 sequences are SGDLS and YYNGEE. Written as DNA, the CDR3 is TGTGCCAGCAGCCCACGACAGGGTAGCTATGGCTACACCTTC. Protein product: CASSPRQGSYGYTF.

The chain joins TRBV4-2 to TRBJ2-1; 12 positions agree with TRBD2. Germline V CDR1 and CDR2: LGHNA, YNFKEQ. The length of the CDR3 is 20 residues. V lost 1 base, J lost 0 bases, and 10 bases stayed unmatched. CDR3 in amino acids: CASSQGSGTSGPSSYNEQFF. The CDR3 DNA reads as TGTGCCAGCAGCCAAGGAAGTGGGACTAGCGGGCCCAGCTCCTACAATGAGCAGTTCTTC.

V is TRBV19 and J is TRBJ1-2, with a weak D call TRBD1 (5 bases). CDR1 and CDR2 (germline): LNHDA, SQIVND (reference sequence). Between the trimmed V and J ends, which lost 3 bases and 4 bases, there was a span of 15 bases. The CDR3 runs 15 residues. CDR3 loop: CASSILGGGGYGYTF. CDR3 sequence (DNA): TGTGCCAGTAGTATTCTCGGGGGAGGAGGCTATGGCTACACCTTC.

The rearrangement joins TRBV30 to TRBJ2-2; 8 bases line up with TRBD2. Germline assignment: CDR1 GTSNPN and CDR2 SVGIG (reference sequence). The CDR3 is made up of 15 amino acids. The ends lost 4 bases at V and 3 bases at J; junction bases unmatched: 7. The CDR3 bases are TGTGCCTGGACCGTAGCGGGATCTGACACCGGGGAGCTGTTTTTT. Translated, it gives CAWTVAGSDTGELFF.

This clone was seen only once. One end of the junction varies from germline; a read error may be responsible. The rearrangement joins TRBV2 to TRBJ1-5; 7 nucleotides line up with TRBD1. The length of the CDR3 is 12 residues. Germline V gene data show CDR1 as SNHLY and CDR2 as FYNNEI. CDR3 coding DNA: TGTGCCAGCAGTGATAGAGGGGGCGCAGGGACTTTT. Translation gives CASSDRGGAGTF.

This clone showed up just a few times. J is TRBJ1-1 and V is TRBV28; 7 positions agree with TRBD1. The CDR3 loop spans 14 amino acids. CDR1 and CDR2 from the germline V gene are MDHEN and SYDVKM. Trimming took 4 bases from V and 3 from J; bases not matched to a gene: 5. The CDR3 reads CASSSHRGYTEAFF. CDR3 coding DNA: TGTGCCAGCAGTTCTCACAGGGGCTACACTGAAGCTTTCTTT.

The rearrangement joins TRBV7-9 to TRBJ2-6; a possible D gene is TRBD2 (6 bases). The length of the CDR3 is 18 residues. V shed 8 bases and J shed 0 bases, with 20 bases lying between them. Germline V gene lookup returns CDR1 SEHNR and CDR2 FQNEAQ (reference sequence). The CDR3 protein is CASAPTSPGYSGANVLTF. The DNA for the CDR3 is TGTGCCAGCGCCCCGACTAGTCCGGGATACTCTGGGGCCAACGTCCTGACTTTC.

The rearrangement joins TRBV18 to TRBJ2-1; a possible D gene is TRBD1 (6 bases). The CDR3 runs 16 residues. Germline-derived CDR1 and CDR2 are KGHSH and LQKENI. V shed 6 bases and J shed 4 bases, with 19 bases lying between them. CDR3 nucleotides: TGTGCCAGCTCCCCAGGGACAAGGTTCACGTACAATGAGCAGTTCTTC. Protein product: CASSPGTRFTYNEQFF.

This chain uses TRBV30 with TRBJ1-3; D remains unclear. The V and J ends lost 3 bases and 6 bases respectively, with 9 bases between them. The CDR3 length is 12 residues. The germline gives CDR1 GTSNPN, CDR2 SVGIG (reference sequence). As DNA, the CDR3 is TGTGCCTGGAGGGAACGGGTAAACACCATATATTTT. It translates to CAWRERVNTIYF. Filled out from reference TRBV30 and TRBJ1-3, the complete variable domain reads SQTIHQWPATLVQPVGSPLSLECTVEGTSNPNLYWYRQAAGRGLQLLFYSVGIGQISSEVPQNLSASRPQDRQFILSSKKLLLSDSGFYLCAWRERVNTIYFGEGSWLTVV.

The chain carries TRBV5-1 and TRBJ2-6; D perhaps matches TRBD1 (6 bases). Trimming cost V 1 base and J 1 base, with 9 bases left between them. The CDR3 sequence is 16 residues long. Germline loops: CDR1 SGHRS, CDR2 YFSETQ. DNA of the CDR3: TGCGCCAGCAGCTTGACAGGGCGGTCTGGGGCCAACGTCCTGACTTTC. Its protein is CASSLTGRSGANVLTF.

In DNA, the CDR3 is TGTGCCATTTCTCAGAATCAGCCCCAGCATTTT. It specifies CAISQNQPQHF. This sequence joins TRBV6-1 and TRBJ1-5; D uncertain. Trimming removed 10 bases from V and 4 bases from J, with 8 bases in between. Germline V gives CDR1 MNHNS, CDR2 SASEGT. The CDR3 sequence is 11 residues long.

This chain connects TRBV9 to TRBJ2-7; the D gene is possibly TRBD1 (5 bases). Between the trimmed V and J ends, which lost 0 bases and 0 bases, there was a span of 10 bases. This CDR3 has 15 residues. CDR1 and CDR2 from the germline V gene are SGDLS and YYNGEE. DNA for the CDR3: TGTGCCAGCAGCGTAGGTTTAGGGGTCTCCTACGAGCAGTACTTC. Translated: CASSVGLGVSYEQYF.

This rearrangement joins TRBV28 to TRBJ1-4, with 11 bases lining up with TRBD1. V lost 8 bases and J lost 4; bases outside the gene matches: 3. The germline CDR1 and CDR2 sequences are MDHEN and SYDVKM. The CDR3 spans 14 residues. The CDR3 protein is CASGTGGLNEKLFF. The CDR3 coding sequence is TGTGCCAGCGGGACAGGGGGACTTAATGAAAAACTGTTTTTT.

The CDR3 sequence: CASSQTPPSPGELFF. For the CDR3, the DNA is TGCGCCAGCAGCCAAACCCCTCCGAGCCCCGGGGAGCTGTTTTTT. The V and J genes are TRBV5-1 and TRBJ2-2; D gene uncertain. V dropped 4 bases and J dropped 6 bases, with 16 bases sitting between them. This CDR3 comprises 15 residues. Germline V gene lookup returns CDR1 SGHRS and CDR2 YFSETQ. Drawing the rest from reference TRBV5-1 and TRBJ2-2, the complete variable domain is KAGVTQTPRYLIKTRGQQVTLSCSPISGHRSVSWYQQTPGQGLQFLFEYFSETQRNKGNFPGRFSGRQFSNSRSEMNVSTLELGDSALYLCASSQTPPSPGELFFGEGSRLTVL.

The V call is TRBV2, the J call TRBJ2-3; a possible D gene is TRBD1 (6 bases). CDR3 length: 14 residues. Germline CDR1 and CDR2: SNHLY and FYNNEI. V dropped 4 bases and J dropped 4 bases, with 12 bases sitting between them. DNA for the CDR3: TGTGCCAGCAGTGTTTCGAAGGGGGCAGATACGCAGTATTTT. As protein: CASSVSKGADTQYF.

The chain recombines TRBV19 with TRBJ2-1, with 8 positions matching TRBD2. The V and J ends lost 3 bases and 3 bases, in that order; junction bases with no gene match: 1. This CDR3 spans 14 amino acids. Germline V gene lookup returns CDR1 LNHDA and CDR2 SQIVND (reference sequence). CDR3 DNA sequence: TGTGCCAGTAGTATCCTAGCGGGCTACAATGAGCAGTTCTTC. Protein sequence: CASSILAGYNEQFF.